What follows describes a single T cell receptor beta chain. What this receptor recognizes is not known. No much larger clonotype is one base removed from it; base qualities were not supplied. V and J are trimmed by 9 bases and 2 bases, and the gene matches miss 8 bases of the junction. CDR1 and CDR2 were assigned from the germline V gene as MNHEY and SVGAGI. The CDR3 starts with the cysteine, ends with the phenylalanine, and has 15 residues. Just CDR3 DNA is preserved here, 45 bases in frame from base 1. The CDR3 regions of human TCRbeta chains were analyzed by immunosequencing. The paper's data handling went like this. Repertoire TCRs were checked for matches against a reference library of SARS-CoV-2-specific TCRs that had been generated using the MIRA antigen-specificity platform. Breadth meant the fraction of unique TCRs that were SARS-CoV-2-associated, whereas depth meant the fraction of total T cells that were SARS-CoV-2-associated. Using the MIRA data, every spike-specific TCR was mapped to the spike region that the TCR reacted to and assigned to either a CD4 or a CD8 class. Log10-transformed breadth and depth values were compared by one-way ANOVA with Sidak's multiple comparisons tests. TCRdb provides this immuneACCESS table in a form limited to in-frame rearrangements. Some clones are lacking; in checked studies, under half of them reflect an unresolved V gene, and why the rest are absent is not known. V and J calls and clone size are those listed in that table; D and trimming were worked out from the DNA. The sample contains tens of thousands of clones, about 78% of them found a single time. In total, the top ten clones hold around 3.6% of the sample.

Read against the paper, the sample's time point label means: baseline before first vaccination. The vaccinee samples were drawn from two UK trials, COV001 and COV002, one of which was a single-blind randomized controlled phase 2/3 trial testing AZD1222 (ChAdOx1 nCoV-19) in healthy adults. Trial participant PBMC samples were collected at day 0 and day 28 after the second dose for TCRbeta chain sequencing. The record originates from a study of T cell responses to AZD1222 COVID-19 vaccine (dated by TCRdb to the early 2020s). For the wider study: Because spike-specific TCR depth and breadth did not differ between the two schedules, AZD1222 recipients who got a second dose at roughly 4 weeks were pooled with those who got a second dose at roughly 12 weeks. Trial participants were enrolled into age subgroups of 18-55, 56-69 and 70-plus years, which contained around 150, 29 and 61 TCR-sequenced participants, respectively. TCR sequencing was performed for 230 to 250 trial participants, of whom about 200 were given two doses of AZD1222 and approximately 25 were given two doses of MenACWY control vaccine. Summary of the overall study and its limitations: Only 5 to 7 AZD1222 recipients were SARS-CoV-2 seropositive at baseline, limiting conclusions about previously exposed vaccinees. Participants were mostly white British and included more females than males, and it was suggested by the authors that clonal diversity may have been underestimated. After two AZD1222 doses, spike-specific TCR breadth and depth were significantly higher than at day 0 and than in MenACWY recipients. The vaccine-associated CD4 TCRs covered the entire spike protein, and the dominant responses fell in regions 160-218 and 743-854. The 56-69-year group was small, and its depth increase did not reach significance, likely because of low power. Nearly half of unique spike-specific TCRs reportedly recognized epitopes outside regions mutated in the B.1.351 and B.1.1.7 variants. Because no day 14 peak-response samples were available, repertoires were characterized only after the peak T cell response.

The sample consisted of peripheral blood, taken on day 0 of AZD1222 vaccination. The clonotype comes from an adult in good health. This receptor chain uses TRBV6-5 and TRBJ2-2, with 8 bases in between that match TRBD2. The DNA is as follows: TGTGCCAGTTCGATCAGCGGGGGTAACACCGGGGAGCTGTTTTTT. Its translation reads: CASSISGGNTGELFF.